This T cell receptor (beta chain) was obtained from a study of blood T cell repertoires in COVID-19. Overall study context: COVID-19 samples collected from the United States, Italy and Spain covered acute and convalescent phases. In each case, the material was cDNA or gDNA derived from T cells, B-cell-depleted T cells, or PBMCs.

In the source study's methods: For nucleated cells, counts were estimated from reference gene primer amplification. This table comes from immunoSEQ multiplex PCR, and its TCRdb copy is limited to in-frame clones, with some not included. V, J and clone size were drawn from that table, and D and trimming were deduced from the DNA. The repertoire holds around 230,000 clones, with roughly 83% as singletons. With 6 bases clipped from V and 3 bases from J, the junction kept 17 bases outside the gene matches. The CDR3 extends over 18 amino acids. CDR1 is SNHLY and CDR2 is FYNNEI in the germline V gene. This TCR was sampled from a woman of 80 years or more with acute or convalescent COVID-19. The sequencing sample was made of peripheral blood. The rearrangement uses TRBV2 and TRBJ1-5; TRBD1 matches 7 bases. CDR3: CASRAGRGGQIYNQPQHF. In DNA, the CDR3 is TGTGCCAGCAGGGCCGGACGGGGGGGACAGATCTACAATCAGCCCCAGCATTTT.